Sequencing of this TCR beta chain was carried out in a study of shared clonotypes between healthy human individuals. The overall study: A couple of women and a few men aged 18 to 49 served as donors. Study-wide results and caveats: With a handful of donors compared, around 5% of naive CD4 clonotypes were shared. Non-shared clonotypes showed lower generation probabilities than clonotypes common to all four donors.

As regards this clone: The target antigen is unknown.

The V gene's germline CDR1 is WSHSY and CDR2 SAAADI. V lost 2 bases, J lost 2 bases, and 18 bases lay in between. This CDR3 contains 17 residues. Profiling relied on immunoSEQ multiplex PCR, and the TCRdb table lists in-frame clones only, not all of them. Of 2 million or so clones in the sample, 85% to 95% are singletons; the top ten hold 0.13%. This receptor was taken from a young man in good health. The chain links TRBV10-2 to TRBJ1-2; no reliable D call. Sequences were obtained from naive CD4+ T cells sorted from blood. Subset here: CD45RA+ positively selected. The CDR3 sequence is CASSERGQAVPNYGYTF. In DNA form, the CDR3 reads TGCGCCAGCAGTGAGCGCGGCCAAGCGGTACCCAACTATGGCTACACCTTC.